The present T cell receptor beta chain was sequenced within a study of cytomegalovirus exposure and HLA in healthy donors. Study-level results: Roughly uniform depth of sequencing across donors was assumed in presence/absence analyses. Follow-up analysis seemed to connect common viral pathogens with several of the most significant clusters identified.

There are a few counts of this clone. Its matching antigen is unknown. PCR involved 60 Vbeta and 13 Jbeta primers. Methods used by the authors: As a later analysis found, there were tens of millions of unique TCR beta chains, of which around 10 million were shared. Method: immunoSEQ multiplex PCR; TCRdb's copy keeps in-frame clones and lacks some. D and trimming come from the DNA, and the V and J calls and clone size come from that table. Of 100,000 to 150,000 clones in the sample, 82% are singletons; the top ten hold 8.1%. The germline gives CDR1 ENHRY, CDR2 SYGVKD. After removal of 2 bases from V and 10 bases from J, the junction contained 9 bases not matched to a gene. The CDR3 runs 16 residues.

The chain recombines TRBV10-3 with TRBJ2-1; 12 bases align to TRBD2. The source of this sequence is a woman aged 50 to 60 in good health and CMV-seropositive. Sequencing was carried out using PBMCs. The CDR3 coding sequence is TGTGCCATCAGTGAGCCGACTAGCGGGAGAGGAGGGGAGCAGTTCTTC. Its translation: CAISEPTSGRGGEQFF.